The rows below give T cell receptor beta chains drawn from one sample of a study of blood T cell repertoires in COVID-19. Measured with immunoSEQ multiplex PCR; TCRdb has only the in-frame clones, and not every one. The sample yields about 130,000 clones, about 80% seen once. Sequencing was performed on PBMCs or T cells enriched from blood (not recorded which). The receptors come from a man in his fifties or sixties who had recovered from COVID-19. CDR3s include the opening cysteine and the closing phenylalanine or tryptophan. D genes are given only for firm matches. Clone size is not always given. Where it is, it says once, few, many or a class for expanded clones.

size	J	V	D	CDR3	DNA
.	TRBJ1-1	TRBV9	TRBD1	CASSRQGSTEAFF	TGTGCCAGCAGTCGACAGGGGTCGACTGAAGCTTTCTTT
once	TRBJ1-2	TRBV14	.	CASSRAHDWYYGYTF	TGTGCCAGCAGCCGAGCCCACGACTGGTACTATGGCTACACCTTC
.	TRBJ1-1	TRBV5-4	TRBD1	CASSFRTGGTEAFF	TGTGCCAGCAGCTTCAGGACAGGGGGCACTGAAGCTTTCTTT
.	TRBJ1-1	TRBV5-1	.	CASSLERQSNTEAFF	TGCGCCAGCAGCTTGGAACGTCAGTCGAACACTGAAGCTTTCTTT
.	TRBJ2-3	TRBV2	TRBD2	CASSEFGLAGGPDIDTQYF	TGTGCCAGCAGTGAATTTGGGCTAGCGGGGGGCCCGGATATAGATACGCAGTATTTT
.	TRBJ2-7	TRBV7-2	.	CATKIAATYEQYF	TGTGCCACCAAGATAGCGGCGACCTACGAGCAGTACTTC
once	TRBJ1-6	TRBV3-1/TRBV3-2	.	CASSQADSPLHF	TGTGCCAGCAGCCAGGCCGATTCACCCCTCCACTTT
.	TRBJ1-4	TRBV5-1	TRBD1	CASSTGRGDEKLFF	TGCGCCAGCAGCACAGGCAGGGGGGATGAAAAACTGTTTTTT
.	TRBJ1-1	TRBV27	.	CASSLSRGGNTEAFF	TGTGCCAGCAGTTTATCCCGGGGGGGGAACACTGAAGCTTTCTTT
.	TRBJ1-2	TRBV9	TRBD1	CASSVEETGFLGYTF	TGTGCCAGCAGCGTAGAGGAGACAGGGTTTTTAGGCTACACCTTC